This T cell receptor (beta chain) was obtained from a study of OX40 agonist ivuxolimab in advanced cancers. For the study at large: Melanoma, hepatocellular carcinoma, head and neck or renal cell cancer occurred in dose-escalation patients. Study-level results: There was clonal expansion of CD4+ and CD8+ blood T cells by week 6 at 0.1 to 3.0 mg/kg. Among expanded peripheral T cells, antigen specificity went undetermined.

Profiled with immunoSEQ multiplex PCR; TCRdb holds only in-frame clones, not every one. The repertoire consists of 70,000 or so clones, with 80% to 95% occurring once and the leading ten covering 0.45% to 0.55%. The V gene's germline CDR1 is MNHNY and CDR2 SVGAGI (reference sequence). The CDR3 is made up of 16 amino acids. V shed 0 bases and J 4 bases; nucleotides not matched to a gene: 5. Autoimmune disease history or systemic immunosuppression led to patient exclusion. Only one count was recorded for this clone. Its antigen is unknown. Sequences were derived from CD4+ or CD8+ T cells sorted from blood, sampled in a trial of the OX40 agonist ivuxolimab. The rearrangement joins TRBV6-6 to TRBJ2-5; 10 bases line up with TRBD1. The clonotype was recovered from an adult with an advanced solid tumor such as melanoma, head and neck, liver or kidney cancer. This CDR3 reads CASSYSGTGVGETQYF. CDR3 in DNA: TGTGCCAGCAGTTACTCGGGGACAGGGGTTGGAGAGACCCAGTACTTC.